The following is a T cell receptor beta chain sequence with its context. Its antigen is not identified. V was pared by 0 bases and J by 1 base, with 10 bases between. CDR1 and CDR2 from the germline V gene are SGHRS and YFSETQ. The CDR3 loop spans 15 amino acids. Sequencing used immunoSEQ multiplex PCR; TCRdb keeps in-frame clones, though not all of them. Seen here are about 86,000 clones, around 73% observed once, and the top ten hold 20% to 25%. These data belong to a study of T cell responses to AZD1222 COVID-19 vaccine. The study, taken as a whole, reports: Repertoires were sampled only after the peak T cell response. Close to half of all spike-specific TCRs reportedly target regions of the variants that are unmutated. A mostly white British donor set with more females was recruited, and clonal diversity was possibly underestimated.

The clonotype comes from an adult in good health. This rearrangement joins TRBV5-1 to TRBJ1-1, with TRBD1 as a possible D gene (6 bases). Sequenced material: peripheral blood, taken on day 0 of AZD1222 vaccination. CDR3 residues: CASSLGGHPNTEAFF. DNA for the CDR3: TGCGCCAGCAGCTTGGGGGGACACCCGAACACTGAAGCTTTCTTT. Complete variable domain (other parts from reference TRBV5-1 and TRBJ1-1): KAGVTQTPRYLIKTRGQQVTLSCSPISGHRSVSWYQQTPGQGLQFLFEYFSETQRNKGNFPGRFSGRQFSNSRSEMNVSTLELGDSALYLCASSLGGHPNTEAFFGQGTRLTVV.